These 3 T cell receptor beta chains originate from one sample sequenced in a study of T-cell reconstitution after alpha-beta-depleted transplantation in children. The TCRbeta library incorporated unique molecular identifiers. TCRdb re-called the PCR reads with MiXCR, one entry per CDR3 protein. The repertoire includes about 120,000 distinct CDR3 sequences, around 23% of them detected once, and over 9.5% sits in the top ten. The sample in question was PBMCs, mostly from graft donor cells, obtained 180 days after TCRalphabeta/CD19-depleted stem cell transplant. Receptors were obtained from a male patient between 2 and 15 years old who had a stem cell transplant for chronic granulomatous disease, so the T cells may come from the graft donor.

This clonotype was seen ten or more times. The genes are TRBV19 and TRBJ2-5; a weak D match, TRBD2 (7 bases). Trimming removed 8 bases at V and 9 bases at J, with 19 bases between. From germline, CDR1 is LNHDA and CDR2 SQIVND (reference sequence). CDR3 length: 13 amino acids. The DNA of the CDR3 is TGTGCCAGTGGGGAGGGTCCAACAGGGTCCCAGTACTTC. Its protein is CASGEGPTGSQYF.

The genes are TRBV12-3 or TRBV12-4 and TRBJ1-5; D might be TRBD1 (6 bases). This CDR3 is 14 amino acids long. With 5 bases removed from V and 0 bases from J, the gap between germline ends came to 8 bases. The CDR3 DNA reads TGTGCCAGCAGTGTGGACAGTAGCAATCAGCCCCAGCATTTT. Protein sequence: CASSVDSSNQPQHF.

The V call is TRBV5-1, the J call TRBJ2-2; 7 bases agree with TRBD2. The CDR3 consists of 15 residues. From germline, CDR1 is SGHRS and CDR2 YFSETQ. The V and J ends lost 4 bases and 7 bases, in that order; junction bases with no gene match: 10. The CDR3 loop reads CASSPATSPSGELFF. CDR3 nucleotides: TGCGCCAGCAGCCCCGCGACTAGCCCCAGCGGGGAGCTGTTTTTT.